This note documents a single T cell receptor beta chain sequence. Its antigen target is currently unknown. The input lacks base qualities; no much larger clone sits a single base away. The CDR3 regions of human TCRbeta chains were analyzed by immunosequencing. The authors' pipeline ran thus. Repertoire TCRs were checked for matches against a reference library of SARS-CoV-2-specific TCRs that had been generated using the MIRA antigen-specificity platform. Breadth was defined as the fraction of unique TCRs that were SARS-CoV-2-associated. Depth was defined as the fraction of total T cells that were SARS-CoV-2-associated. Using the MIRA data, every spike-specific TCR was mapped to the spike region that the TCR reacted to and assigned to either a CD4 or a CD8 class. Log10-transformed breadth and depth values were compared by one-way ANOVA with Sidak's multiple comparisons tests. The table was pulled from immuneACCESS by TCRdb, which kept in-frame rearrangements only. Such tables lose some clones; where checked, under half of the loss comes from unresolved V genes, and the rest has no known cause. V and J calls and clone size are copied from that table; D and trimming were computed from the DNA. For this sample the table gives some 180,000 clones, of which 90% to 95% were detected only once. Jointly, the top ten make up 1.5% to 2% of the sample.

These data are taken from a study of T cell responses to AZD1222 COVID-19 vaccine (dated by TCRdb to the early 2020s). Context from the whole study: TCR sequencing covered 230 to 250 trial participants: 200 to 210 given two doses of AZD1222 and about 26 given two doses of MenACWY control vaccine. Trial participants were enrolled by age into 18-55, 56-69 and 70-plus year subgroups, with around 140, 26 and 57 TCR-sequenced participants respectively.

Study-level results and caveats: Only a handful of AZD1222 recipients were SARS-CoV-2 seropositive at baseline, limiting conclusions about previously exposed vaccinees. Because no day 14 peak-response samples were available, repertoires were characterized only after the peak T cell response. Reportedly, almost half of the unique spike-specific TCRs recognized epitopes lying outside the regions that are mutated in the B.1.351 and B.1.1.7 variants. Vaccine-associated CD4 TCRs spanned the whole spike protein, with dominant responses in regions 160-218 and 743-854. Participants were mostly white British, with more females than males. The authors suggested clonal diversity may have been underestimated. A significant rise in spike-specific TCR breadth and depth was observed after two AZD1222 doses relative to day 0 and relative to MenACWY recipients. The 56-69-year group was small, and its depth increase did not reach significance, likely because of low power.

The time point label for this specimen denotes: about 28 days (+/-7) after the second vaccine dose. Because spike-specific TCR depth and breadth did not differ between the two schedules, AZD1222 recipients who got a second dose at roughly 4 weeks were pooled with those who got a second dose at roughly 12 weeks. The vaccinee samples were drawn from two UK trials, COV001 and COV002, one of which was a single-blind randomized controlled phase 2/3 trial testing AZD1222 (ChAdOx1 nCoV-19) in healthy adults. For TCRbeta chain sequencing, PBMC samples from trial participants were taken at day 0 and at day 28 after the second dose. The source was peripheral blood, collected 28 days after the second AZD1222 dose. The sequence was collected from an adult who received the AZD1222 COVID-19 vaccine.

The DNA sequence is as follows: TGTGCCAGCAGCGTAGGAAATCGGGTCGGCAGTGTCAATGAAAAACTGTTTTTT. This codes for CASSVGNRVGSVNEKLFF. The chain is made from TRBV9 and TRBJ1-4, with the identity of the D gene unclear. CDR1 and CDR2, looked up from the germline V gene, are SGDLS and YYNGEE. The V end loses 0 bases and the J end loses 5 bases, and a stretch of 20 bases separates them. The CDR3 numbers 18 residues from cysteine through phenylalanine. The kept DNA is CDR3 alone, 54 bases in frame from the first base.